Only one count was recorded for the clone carrying this TCR beta chain. No antigen is known for it. This sample was included in a study of T cell repertoires in cytomegalovirus infection. Study conclusions and caveats: Summed frequency of shared TCR beta families picked out CMV carriers who also had the relevant HLA.

This CDR3 is built from 15 residues. Between the trimmed V and J ends, which lost 0 bases and 7 bases, there was a span of 13 bases. From germline, CDR1 is MGHRA and CDR2 YSYEKL. Each CDR3 protein is one row after TCRdb ran MiXCR on the reads. This sample has some 800,000 distinct CDR3 sequences, with about 29% found just once. The TCR sequence derives from a human donor in good health (CMV status not recorded). Some clones in this sample may be carry-over from other donors' samples. Here the sequenced sample was cultured CD8+ T cells from PBMCs, taken from culture after CMV antigen stimulation. The J gene is TRBJ2-1, the V gene TRBV4-1; D is tentatively TRBD1 or TRBD2 (6 bases each). CDR3 protein: CASSQDRGVGNEQFF. DNA for the CDR3: TGCGCCAGCAGCCAAGATAGGGGGGTAGGAAATGAGCAGTTCTTC.